This entry lists 8 T cell receptor beta chains sequenced from one sample in a study of vaccination effects on CD4 cells after COVID-19. With the ViraFEST assay, the study expanded antigen-specific CD4+ T cells using viral peptide pools, then sequenced them. Culture lasted around eleven days before CD4+ T cell isolation. As their vaccination, participants received two doses of either BNT162b2 or mRNA-1273. What these receptors recognize is not known. Using immunoSEQ multiplex PCR, the repertoire was profiled, and TCRdb retains in-frame clones only, with some absent. The table records tens of thousands of clones, roughly two thirds of them present only once. The sequenced sample was CD4+ T cells from PBMCs cultured with HCoV-229E spike peptides, obtained after COVID-19 vaccination. Receptor source: a human donor who received a COVID-19 vaccine.

A few counts support this clone. This chain joins TRBV5-4 and TRBJ1-1; D may be TRBD1 (5 bases). Germline-derived CDR1 and CDR2 are SGHNT and YYREEE (reference sequence). CDR3 length: 14 residues. Between the trimmed V and J ends, which lost 0 bases and 5 bases, there was a span of 11 bases. The CDR3 DNA reads as TGTGCCAGCAGCTTGGGACAAGAGGGGACTGAAGCTTTCTTT. Encoded protein: CASSLGQEGTEAFF.

The CDR3 here is CASRQGVGTEAFF. The DNA for the CDR3 is TGTGCCAGCCGACAGGGCGTCGGCACTGAAGCTTTCTTT. The rearrangement links TRBV2 to TRBJ1-1; 7 bases fit TRBD1. The CDR3 contains 13 residues. V gave up 8 bases and J gave up 4 bases; unmatched junction bases: 7. Germline V gene lookup returns CDR1 SNHLY and CDR2 FYNNEI.

The J gene is TRBJ1-2, the V gene TRBV10-3, with a weak D call TRBD1 (6 bases). Trimming stripped 3 bases from V and 5 bases from J, with 16 bases between. The CDR3 runs to 15 residues. From germline, CDR1 is ENHRY and CDR2 SYGVKD. As DNA, the CDR3 is TGTGCCATCAGTGAATTAGCGGGGGCAGGGTATGGCTACACCTTC. Its translation: CAISELAGAGYGYTF.

This chain links TRBV7-2 with TRBJ2-7, with D possibly TRBD1 on 6 matching bases. The CDR3 has 13 amino acids. Trimming removed 4 bases at V and 2 bases at J, with 9 bases between. Per germline, CDR1 SGHTA and CDR2 FQGNSA. CDR3 amino acids: CASSYQGPYEQYF. CDR3 nucleotide sequence: TGTGCCAGCAGCTATCAGGGGCCCTACGAGCAGTACTTC.

This chain joins TRBV7-8 and TRBJ1-5, with TRBD1 identical over 9 bases. This CDR3 contains 17 residues. The germline gives CDR1 SGHVS, CDR2 FQNEAQ. Trimming removed 0 bases from V and 5 bases from J; junction bases left unmatched: 8. CDR3 coding DNA: TGTGCCAGCAGCTTAGCGGAGGACAGGGGACTCTATCAGCCCCAGCATTTT. The encoded protein is CASSLAEDRGLYQPQHF.

DNA of the CDR3: TGCGCCAGCAGCCAAGATTCTAGCGGGAGGTCCTACGAGCAGTACTTC. This gives the protein CASSQDSSGRSYEQYF. The rearrangement links TRBV4-1 to TRBJ2-7, with 11 bases aligning to TRBD2. Germline lookup yields CDR1 MGHRA and CDR2 YSYEKL. V trimming: 0 bases; J trimming: 1 base; junction bases outside the gene matches: 2. This CDR3 contains 16 residues.

The chain recombines TRBV3-1 (or the pseudogene TRBV3-2) with TRBJ2-7; 9 bases match TRBD2. The CDR3 has 15 residues. V was clipped by 1 base and J by 4 bases; unmatched bases: 5. Germline assignment: CDR1 LGHDT and CDR2 YNNKEL (reference sequence). CDR3 region: CASSQVVLAGYEQYF. The CDR3 nucleotides are TGTGCCAGCAGCCAAGTCGTCCTAGCGGGATACGAGCAGTACTTC.

This clone was observed once. The CDR3 region is CASSLGLKLNTEAFF. As DNA, the CDR3 is TGTGCCAGCAGTCTGGGATTAAAGCTGAACACTGAAGCTTTCTTT. The chain links TRBV6-5 to TRBJ1-1; D unclear. The germline CDR1 and CDR2 sequences are MNHEY and SVGAGI. This CDR3 comprises 15 residues. Deletions cut 5 bases from V and 0 bases from J, with 13 bases between.